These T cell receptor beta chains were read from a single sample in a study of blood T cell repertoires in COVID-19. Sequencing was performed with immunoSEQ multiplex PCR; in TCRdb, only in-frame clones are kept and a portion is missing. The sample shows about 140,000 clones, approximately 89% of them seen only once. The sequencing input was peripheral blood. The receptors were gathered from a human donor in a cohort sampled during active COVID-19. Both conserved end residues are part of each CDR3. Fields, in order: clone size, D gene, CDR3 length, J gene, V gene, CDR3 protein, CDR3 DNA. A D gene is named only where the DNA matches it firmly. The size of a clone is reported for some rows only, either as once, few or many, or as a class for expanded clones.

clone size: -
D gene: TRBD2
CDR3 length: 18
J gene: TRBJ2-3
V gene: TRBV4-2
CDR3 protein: CASSRRTSGGLSTDTQYF
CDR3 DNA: TGTGCCAGCAGCCGCCGGACTAGCGGGGGTTTGAGCACAGATACGCAGTATTTT

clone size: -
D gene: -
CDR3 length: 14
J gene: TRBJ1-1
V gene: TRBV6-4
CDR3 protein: CASSDLNSGSEAFF
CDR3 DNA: TGTGCCAGCAGTGACTTAAATTCTGGGAGTGAAGCTTTCTTT

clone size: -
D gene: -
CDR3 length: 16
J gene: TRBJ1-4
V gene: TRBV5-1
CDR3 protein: CASSLGGVSTNEKLFF
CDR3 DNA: TGCGCCAGCAGCTTGGGCGGGGTATCAACTAATGAAAAACTGTTTTTT

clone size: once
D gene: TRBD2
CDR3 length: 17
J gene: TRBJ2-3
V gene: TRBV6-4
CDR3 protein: CASSDSSSGASTDTQYF
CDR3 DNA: TGTGCCAGCAGTGACTCATCCAGCGGGGCTAGCACAGATACGCAGTATTTT

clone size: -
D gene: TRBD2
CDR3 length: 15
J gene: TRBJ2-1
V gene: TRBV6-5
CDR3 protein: CASSSGTSGGNEQFF
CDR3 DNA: TGTGCCAGCAGTTCCGGGACTAGCGGGGGGAATGAGCAGTTCTTC

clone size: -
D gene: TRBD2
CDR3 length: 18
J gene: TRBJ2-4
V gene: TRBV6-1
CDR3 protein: CASSEVPGLAGGKNIQYF
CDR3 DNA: TGTGCCAGCAGTGAAGTCCCGGGACTAGCGGGGGGGAAAAACATTCAGTACTTC

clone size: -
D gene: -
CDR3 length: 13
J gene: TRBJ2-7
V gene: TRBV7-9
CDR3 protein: CASSLQVPYEQYF
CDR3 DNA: TGTGCCAGCAGCTTACAGGTACCCTACGAGCAGTACTTC

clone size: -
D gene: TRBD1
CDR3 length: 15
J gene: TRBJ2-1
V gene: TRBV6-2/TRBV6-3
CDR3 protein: CASSYYRGGANEQFF
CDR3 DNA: TGTGCCAGCAGTTACTACAGGGGTGGGGCCAATGAGCAGTTCTTC

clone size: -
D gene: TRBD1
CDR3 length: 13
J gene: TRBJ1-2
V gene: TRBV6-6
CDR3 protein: CASRLDRTYGYTF
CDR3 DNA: TGTGCCAGCAGATTGGACAGGACCTATGGCTACACCTTC

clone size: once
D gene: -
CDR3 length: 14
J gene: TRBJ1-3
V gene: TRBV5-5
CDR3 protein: CASSLPGSGNTIYF
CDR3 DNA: TGTGCCAGCAGCTTACCGGGTAGTGGAAACACCATATATTTT

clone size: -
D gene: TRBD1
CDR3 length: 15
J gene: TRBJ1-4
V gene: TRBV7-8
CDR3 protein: CASSPSGQRNEKLFF
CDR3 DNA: TGTGCCAGCAGCCCGTCGGGACAGCGTAATGAAAAACTGTTTTTT

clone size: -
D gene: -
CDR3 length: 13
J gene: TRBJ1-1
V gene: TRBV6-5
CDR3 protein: CASSPNRNTEAFF
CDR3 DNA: TGTGCCAGCAGTCCTAATCGGAACACTGAAGCTTTCTTT

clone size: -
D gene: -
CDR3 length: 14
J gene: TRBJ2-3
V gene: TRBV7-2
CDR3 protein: CASSRPGAGDTQYF
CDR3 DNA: TGTGCCAGCAGCCGCCCTGGAGCGGGAGATACGCAGTATTTT

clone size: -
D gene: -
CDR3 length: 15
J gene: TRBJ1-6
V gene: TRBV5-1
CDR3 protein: CASSGTTGFNSPLHF
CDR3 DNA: TGCGCCAGCAGCGGAACCACAGGGTTTAATTCACCCCTCCACTTT

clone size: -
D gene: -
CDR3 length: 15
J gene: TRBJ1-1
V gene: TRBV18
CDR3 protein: CASSPPQGFGTEAFF
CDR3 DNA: TGTGCCAGCTCACCCCCACAGGGTTTTGGCACTGAAGCTTTCTTT

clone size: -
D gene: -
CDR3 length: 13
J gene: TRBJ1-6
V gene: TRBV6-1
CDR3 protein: CASSERLNSPLHF
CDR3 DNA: TGTGCCAGCAGTGAACGGTTAAATTCACCCCTCCACTTT

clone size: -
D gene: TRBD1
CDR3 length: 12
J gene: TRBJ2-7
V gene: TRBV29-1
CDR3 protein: CSVRDRGYEQYF
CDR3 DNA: TGCAGCGTCCGGGACAGAGGCTACGAGCAGTACTTC

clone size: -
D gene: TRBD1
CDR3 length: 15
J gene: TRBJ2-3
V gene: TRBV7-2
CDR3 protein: CASSLAGRGTDTQYF
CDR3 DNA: TGTGCCAGCAGCTTAGCGGGCAGGGGGACAGATACGCAGTATTTT

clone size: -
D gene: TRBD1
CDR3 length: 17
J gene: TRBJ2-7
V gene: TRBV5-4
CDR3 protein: CASSRFLGTGGRDEQYF
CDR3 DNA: TGTGCCAGCAGCCGTTTCCTTGGGACAGGGGGCCGGGACGAGCAGTACTTC

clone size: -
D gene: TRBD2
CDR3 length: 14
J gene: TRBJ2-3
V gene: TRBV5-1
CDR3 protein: CASSSGRGTDTQYF
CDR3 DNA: TGCGCCAGCAGCTCGGGGAGGGGCACAGATACGCAGTATTTT

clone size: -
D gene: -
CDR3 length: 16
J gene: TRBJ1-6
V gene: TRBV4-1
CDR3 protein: CASSPRQSSYNSPLHF
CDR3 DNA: TGCGCCAGCAGCCCTCGACAGTCTTCCTATAATTCACCCCTCCACTTT

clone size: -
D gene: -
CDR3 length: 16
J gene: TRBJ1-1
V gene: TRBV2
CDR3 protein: CASTPAEGHMNTEAFF
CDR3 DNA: TGTGCCAGCACCCCAGCCGAGGGCCACATGAACACTGAAGCTTTCTTT

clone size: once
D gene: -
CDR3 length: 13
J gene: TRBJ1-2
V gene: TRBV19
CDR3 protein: CASSIPWSDGYTF
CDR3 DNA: TGTGCCAGTAGTATACCTTGGTCGGATGGCTACACCTTC

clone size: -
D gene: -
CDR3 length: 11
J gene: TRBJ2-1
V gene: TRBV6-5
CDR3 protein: CASSRGNEQFF
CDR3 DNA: TGTGCCAGCAGTCGGGGCAATGAGCAGTTCTTC

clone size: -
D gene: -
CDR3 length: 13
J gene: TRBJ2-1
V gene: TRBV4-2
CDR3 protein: CASSPPVDNEQFF
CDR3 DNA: TGTGCCAGCAGCCCCCCGGTTGACAATGAGCAGTTCTTC

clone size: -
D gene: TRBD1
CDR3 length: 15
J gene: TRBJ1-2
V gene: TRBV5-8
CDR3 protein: CASSLWDDRVPGYTF
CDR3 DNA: TGTGCCAGCAGCTTGTGGGATGACAGGGTCCCTGGCTACACCTTC

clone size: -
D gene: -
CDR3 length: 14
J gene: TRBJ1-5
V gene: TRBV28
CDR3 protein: CAAQLQYSNQPQHF
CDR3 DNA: TGTGCCGCCCAGTTACAGTATAGCAATCAGCCCCAGCATTTT

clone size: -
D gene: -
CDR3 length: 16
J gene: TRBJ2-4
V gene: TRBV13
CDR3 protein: CASSLRLTLAKNIQYF
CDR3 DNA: TGTGCCAGCAGCTTAAGACTGACCTTAGCCAAAAACATTCAGTACTTC

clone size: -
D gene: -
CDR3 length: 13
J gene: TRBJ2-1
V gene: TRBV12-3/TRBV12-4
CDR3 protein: CASSYGIYNEQFF
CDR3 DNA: TGTGCCAGCAGTTACGGGATCTACAATGAGCAGTTCTTC

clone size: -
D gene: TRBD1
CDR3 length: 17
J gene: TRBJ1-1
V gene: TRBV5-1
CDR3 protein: CASSLGGAGGINTEAFF
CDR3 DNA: TGCGCCAGCAGCTTGGGTGGGGCAGGGGGCATTAACACTGAAGCTTTCTTT

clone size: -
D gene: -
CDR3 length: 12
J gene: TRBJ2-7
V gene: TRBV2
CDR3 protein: CASSEFQGGQYF
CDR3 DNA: TGTGCCAGCAGTGAATTTCAGGGGGGGCAGTACTTC

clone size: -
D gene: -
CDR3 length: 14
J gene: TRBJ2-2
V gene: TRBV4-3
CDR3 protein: CASSLRLSTGELFF
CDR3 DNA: TGCGCCAGCAGCCTCCGACTCAGTACCGGGGAGCTGTTTTTT

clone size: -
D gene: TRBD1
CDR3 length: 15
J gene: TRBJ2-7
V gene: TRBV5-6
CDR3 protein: CASSFAMGQGSEQYF
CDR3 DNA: TGTGCCAGCAGCTTCGCGATGGGACAGGGTAGCGAGCAGTACTTC

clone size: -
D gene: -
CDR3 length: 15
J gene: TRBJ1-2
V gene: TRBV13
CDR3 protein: CASSLGRGSSYGYTF
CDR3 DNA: TGTGCCAGCAGCCTAGGCCGGGGTTCTAGCTATGGCTACACCTTC

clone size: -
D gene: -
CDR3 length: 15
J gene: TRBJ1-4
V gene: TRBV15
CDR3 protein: CATSRDLQGGEKLFF
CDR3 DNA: TGTGCCACCAGCAGAGATCTTCAGGGAGGAGAAAAACTGTTTTTT

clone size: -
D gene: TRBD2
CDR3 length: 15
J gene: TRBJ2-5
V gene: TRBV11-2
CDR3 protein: CASSALAGGRKTQYF
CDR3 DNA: TGTGCCAGCAGCGCACTAGCGGGGGGGAGAAAGACCCAGTACTTC

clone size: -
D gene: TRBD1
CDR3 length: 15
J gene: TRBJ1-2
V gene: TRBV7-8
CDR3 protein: CASSLRGQGEHGYTF
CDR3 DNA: TGTGCCAGCAGCTTAAGGGGACAGGGGGAACATGGCTACACCTTC

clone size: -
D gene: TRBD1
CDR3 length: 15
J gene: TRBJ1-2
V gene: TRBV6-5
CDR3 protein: CASSYLGQRDYGYTF
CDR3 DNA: TGTGCCAGCAGTTACTTGGGACAGCGAGATTATGGCTACACCTTC

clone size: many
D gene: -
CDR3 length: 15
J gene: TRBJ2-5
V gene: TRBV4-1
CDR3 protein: CASSQPTGISETQYF
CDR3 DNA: TGCGCCAGCAGCCAACCGACAGGTATCTCAGAGACCCAGTACTTC

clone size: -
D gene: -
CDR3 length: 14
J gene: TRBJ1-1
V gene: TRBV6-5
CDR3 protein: CASSYTEGNTEAFF
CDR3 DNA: TGTGCCAGCAGTTACACGGAGGGGAACACTGAAGCTTTCTTT

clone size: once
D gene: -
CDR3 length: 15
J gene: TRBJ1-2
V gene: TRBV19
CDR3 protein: CASSLGPPGGYGYTF
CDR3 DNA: TGTGCCAGTAGTTTAGGACCCCCAGGAGGGTATGGCTACACCTTC

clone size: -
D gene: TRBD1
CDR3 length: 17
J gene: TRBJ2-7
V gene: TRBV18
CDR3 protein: CASSAAVRGTGSHEQYF
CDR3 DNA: TGTGCCAGCTCAGCGGCGGTGCGAGGGACAGGGTCCCACGAGCAGTACTTC

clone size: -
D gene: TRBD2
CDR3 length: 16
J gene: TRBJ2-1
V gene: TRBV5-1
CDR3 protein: CASSLMLAGPYNEQFF
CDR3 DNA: TGCGCCAGCAGCTTGATGTTAGCGGGGCCTTACAATGAGCAGTTCTTC

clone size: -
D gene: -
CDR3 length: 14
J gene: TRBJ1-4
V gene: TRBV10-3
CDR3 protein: CAISEGRGSEKLFF
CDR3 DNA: TGTGCCATCAGTGAGGGCAGGGGAAGTGAAAAACTGTTTTTT

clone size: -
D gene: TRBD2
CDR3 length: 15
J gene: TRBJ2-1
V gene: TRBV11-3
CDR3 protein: CASSTSGTAFVEQFF
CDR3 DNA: TGTGCCAGCAGCACAAGCGGGACCGCTTTTGTTGAGCAGTTCTTC

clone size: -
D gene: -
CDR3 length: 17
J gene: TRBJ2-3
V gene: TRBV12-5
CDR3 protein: CASGQDRGRVSTDTQYF
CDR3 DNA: TGTGCTAGTGGTCAGGATAGGGGTCGGGTTTCCACAGATACGCAGTATTTT

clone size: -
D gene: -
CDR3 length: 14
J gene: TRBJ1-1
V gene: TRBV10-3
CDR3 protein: CAISEPDIRTEAFF
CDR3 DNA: TGTGCCATCAGTGAGCCTGACATACGCACTGAAGCTTTCTTT

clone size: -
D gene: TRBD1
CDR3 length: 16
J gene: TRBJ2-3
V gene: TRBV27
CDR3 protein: CASSLRWGQQGHTQYF
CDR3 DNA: TGTGCCAGCAGTTTAAGATGGGGACAGCAGGGTCATACGCAGTATTTT

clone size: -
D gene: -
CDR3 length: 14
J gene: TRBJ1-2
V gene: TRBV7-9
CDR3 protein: CASSLATRQYGYTF
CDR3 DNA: TGTGCCAGCAGCTTAGCAACAAGACAGTATGGCTACACCTTC

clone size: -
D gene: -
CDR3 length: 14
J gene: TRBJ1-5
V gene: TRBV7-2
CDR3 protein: CASSSAGRGQPQHF
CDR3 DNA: TGTGCCAGCAGCTCCGCCGGCAGGGGTCAGCCCCAGCATTTT

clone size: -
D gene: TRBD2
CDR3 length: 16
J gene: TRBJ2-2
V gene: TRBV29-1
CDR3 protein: CSVEGPPSGDAGELFF
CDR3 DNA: TGCAGCGTTGAAGGCCCGCCTAGCGGGGACGCCGGGGAGCTGTTTTTT

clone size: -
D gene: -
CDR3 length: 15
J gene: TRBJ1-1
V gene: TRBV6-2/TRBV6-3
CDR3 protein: CASSYEERGNTEAFF
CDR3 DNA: TGTGCCAGCAGTTACGAGGAAAGGGGGAACACTGAAGCTTTCTTT

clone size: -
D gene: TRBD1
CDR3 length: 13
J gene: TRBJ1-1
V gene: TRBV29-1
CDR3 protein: CSVEGTGIAEAFF
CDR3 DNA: TGCAGCGTAGAAGGGACAGGGATCGCTGAAGCTTTCTTT

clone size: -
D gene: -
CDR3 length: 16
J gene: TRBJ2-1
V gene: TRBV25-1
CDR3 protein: CASRASDASSYNEQFF
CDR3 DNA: TGTGCCAGCAGAGCCTCCGATGCTAGCTCCTACAATGAGCAGTTCTTC

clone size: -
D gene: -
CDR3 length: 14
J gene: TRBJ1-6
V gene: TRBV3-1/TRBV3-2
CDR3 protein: CASREGGANSPLHF
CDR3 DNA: TGTGCCAGCAGGGAAGGGGGGGCGAATTCACCCCTCCACTTT